The 3 T cell receptor beta chains given below trace back to one sample, sequenced in a study of T cell clonotyping in hematopoietic cell transplantation. Time point indicated: recipient sample about 28 days before transplant, after cytoreduction. The data were produced by immunoSEQ multiplex PCR, yet TCRdb's version contains in-frame clones alone and is incomplete. In the table there are some 40,000 clones, 85% of which are singletons. This material consisted of peripheral blood mononuclear cells, taken before stem cell transplant. The source is a man in his 60s with acute myeloid leukemia. Some clones in this sample may be carry-over from other donors' samples.

The gene calls are TRBV10-3 and TRBJ2-7, with 8 bases identical to TRBD1. Per the germline V gene, CDR1 is ENHRY and CDR2 is SYGVKD. V lost 10 bases, J lost 0 bases, and 11 bases stayed unmatched. CDR3 length: 15 amino acids. The CDR3 region is CATTFEGTGSYEQYF. DNA for the CDR3: TGTGCCACAACATTTGAGGGGACAGGCTCCTACGAGCAGTACTTC.

The chain is built from TRBV6-5 and TRBJ2-1; 12 bases match TRBD2. The length of the CDR3 is 15 residues. CDR1 and CDR2 from the germline V gene are MNHEY and SVGAGI. V gave up 5 bases and J gave up 7 bases; unmatched junction bases: 6. The CDR3 bases are TGTGCCAGCAGTCGCCGGACTAGCGGGGTAAATGAGCAGTTCTTC. This encodes CASSRRTSGVNEQFF.

DNA for the CDR3: TGTGCCAGTAGTATTGGTTCGGGAGACTACACCTTC. Translated, it gives CASSIGSGDYTF. The chain is built from TRBV19 and TRBJ1-2; no firm D call. V lost 3 bases, J lost 10 bases, and 12 bases lay in between. The CDR3 has 12 residues. Germline assignment: CDR1 LNHDA and CDR2 SQIVND (reference sequence).